Shown below are 11 T cell receptor beta chains from a single sample sequenced in a study of read filtering for tumor transcriptome and immune sequencing. Molecular barcoded adaptors covering alpha/delta and beta/gamma chains were used on roughly 400 ng RNA. From the reads, TCRdb called clonotypes with MiXCR, one entry per CDR3 protein. The sample has 40,000 to 55,000 distinct CDR3 sequences; approximately 19% are singletons. Sequencing input: a population of CD138-negative cells sorted from bone marrow. These receptors all come from a donor aged 40 or older with multiple myeloma.

A word on this clonotype: A much larger clone lies one base from this, so it may be a read error. The chain joins TRBV3-1 to TRBJ2-2, with D perhaps matching TRBD2 (6 bases). Germline loops: CDR1 LGHDT, CDR2 YNNKEL (reference sequence). The CDR3 has 14 amino acids. CDR3 sequence: CASSQVKGTGGLFF. The CDR3 coding sequence is TGTGCCAGCAGCCAAGTTAAGGGGACCGGGGGGCTGTTTTTT.

As regards this clonotype: Possible read error: a much larger clone is one base away. The chain carries TRBV2 and TRBJ2-2; D unresolved. Germline V lookup: CDR1 SNHLY, CDR2 FYNNEI. V dropped 4 bases and J dropped 11 bases, with 14 bases sitting between them. The CDR3 extends over 13 amino acids. This chain's CDR3 is CASSGSRISELFF. The CDR3 region has the DNA TGTGCCAGCAGTGGGTCGAGGATTAGTGAGCTGTTTTTT.

This clonotype was counted at least ten times. The chain couples TRBV3-1 to TRBJ2-1; TRBD2 matches 8 bases. V lost 3 bases and J lost 3; bases outside the gene matches: 4. The CDR3 consists of 15 residues. The V gene's germline CDR1 is LGHDT and CDR2 YNNKEL (reference sequence). The CDR3 loop reads CASSHGSGNYNEQFF. CDR3 bases: TGTGCCAGCAGCCACGGTAGCGGGAACTACAATGAGCAGTTCTTC.

This clonotype was counted at least ten times. This sequence joins TRBV7-8 and TRBJ2-1, with D unclear. The CDR3 consists of 14 residues. V lost 1 base, J lost 2 bases, and 6 bases lay in between. CDR1 and CDR2 (germline): SGHVS, FQNEAQ. CDR3 sequence: CASSLDQTYNEQFF. Here the CDR3 DNA reads TGTGCCAGCAGCTTAGACCAAACCTACAATGAGCAGTTCTTC.

This clonotype was recorded at least ten times. The chain employs TRBV7-9 and TRBJ2-1, with TRBD1 matching 9 bases. Germline values: CDR1 SEHNR, CDR2 FQNEAQ (reference sequence). Trimming took 6 bases from V and 8 from J; bases not matched to a gene: 11. This CDR3 comprises 15 residues. In DNA, the CDR3 is TGTGCCAGCAGTTGGACAGGGGTAATAGTAGATGAGCAGTTCTTC. Translation gives CASSWTGVIVDEQFF. The complete variable domain, with remaining parts taken from reference TRBV7-9 and TRBJ2-1, reads DTGVSQNPRHKITKRGQNVTFRCDPISEHNRLYWYRQTLGQGPEFLTYFQNEAQLEKSRLLSDRFSAERPKGSFSTLEIQRTEQGDSAMYLCASSWTGVIVDEQFFGPGTRLTVL.

This clonotype was found many times. The rearrangement joins TRBV7-3 to TRBJ2-1; the match to TRBD2 covers 11 bases. The CDR3 has 18 residues. The germline V gene has CDR1 SGHTA and CDR2 FQGTGA. The junction had 7 bases not matched to a gene; V was cut back by 2 bases and J by 1 base. CDR3 in amino acids: CASSLELAGVLSYNEQFF. CDR3 nucleotides: TGTGCCAGCAGCTTAGAACTAGCGGGAGTACTATCCTACAATGAGCAGTTCTTC.

Turning to this clonotype: Lacking the conserved final phenylalanine or tryptophan, this CDR3 likely reflects a read error. The V and J genes are TRBV29-1 and TRBJ2-5; D gene uncertain. This CDR3 is built from 12 residues. In germline, CDR1 is SQVTM, CDR2 ANQGSEA. The CDR3 reads CSVDRQQETQYL. The CDR3 region has the DNA TGCAGCGTTGATCGGCAGCAAGAGACTCAGTACCTC.

This clonotype was detected many times. J is TRBJ2-2 and V is TRBV3-1; D gene unclear. The CDR3 is 12 amino acids. Looked up from germline, CDR1 is LGHDT and CDR2 is YNNKEL (reference sequence). V was trimmed by 4 bases and J by 0 bases, leaving 0 bases between them. The CDR3 loop is CASSPNTGELFF. The CDR3 nucleotides read TGTGCCAGCAGCCCGAACACCGGGGAGCTGTTTTTT.

This clonotype was found a few times. V is TRBV10-3 and J is TRBJ1-2; 7 bases map to TRBD1. The V segment lost 7 bases and the J segment 7 bases; nucleotides outside the gene matches: 9. The germline V gene encodes CDR1 ENHRY and CDR2 SYGVKD. The CDR3 has 13 residues. CDR3 sequence reads: CAIKDRLTFGYTF. CDR3 in DNA: TGTGCCATCAAGGACAGGCTGACTTTTGGCTACACCTTC.

The chain couples TRBV30 to TRBJ2-1; D call uncertain. Germline CDR1 reads GTSNPN; CDR2 reads SVGIG (reference sequence). V lost 0 bases, J lost 9 bases, and 12 bases lay in between. The CDR3 is 13 residues long. The CDR3 region is CAWSVKELGEQFF. For the CDR3, the DNA is TGTGCCTGGAGTGTAAAGGAGTTGGGTGAGCAGTTCTTC.

This clonotype was seen at least ten times. The chain is built from TRBV29-1 and TRBJ2-3; the D is unclear. Germline CDR1 SQVTM, CDR2 ANQGSEA. This CDR3 comprises 10 residues. V was trimmed by 6 bases and J by 7 bases, leaving 8 bases between them. The CDR3 sequence: CSVWSYTQYF. The DNA of the CDR3 is TGCAGCGTCTGGAGTTATACGCAGTATTTT.